This passage covers 22 T cell receptor beta chains from one sample sequenced in a study of T-cell memory formation after mild COVID-19. One entry per CDR3 protein results from TCRdb running MiXCR on the 5' RACE reads. In the table there are 340,000 or so distinct CDR3 sequences, over 10% of which are singletons. Sequencing used PBMCs or a T cell subset sorted from them (not recorded which). These receptor sequences come from a man between 18 and 29 years old who had mild COVID-19 (a few samples of this study predate the infection). Cell type and time point are not known.

This clonotype occurred a few times. The chain combines TRBV21-1 with TRBJ2-5; TRBD1, the D gene given by the table, was not confirmed from the DNA. TRBV21-1 has pseudogene status. The CDR3 loop spans 15 amino acids. Here the CDR3 DNA reads TGTGCCAGCAGCAAAGGGCTCCGGGCCAGGGAGACCCAGTACTTC. Translating it yields CASSKGLRARETQYF.

The chain employs TRBV27 and TRBJ2-3; tentative D call: TRBD2 (5 bases). Germline values: CDR1 MNHEY, CDR2 SMNVEV (reference sequence). With 5 bases removed from V and 4 bases from J, the gap between germline ends came to 13 bases. The CDR3 has 14 residues. The CDR3, as DNA: TGTGCCAGCAGTGTGCAAGCGCGGGCAGATACGCAGTATTTT. This codes for CASSVQARADTQYF.

V gene TRBV21-1 combines with J gene TRBJ2-2; the table's TRBD1 call for D was not verified on the DNA. TRBV21-1 constitutes a pseudogene. The CDR3 runs to 16 residues. The CDR3 sequence is CASSNLGGRSTGELFF. CDR3 DNA: TGTGCCAGCAGCAACCTAGGGGGGCGAAGCACCGGGGAGCTGTTTTTT.

This clonotype has a count of ten or more. The rearrangement joins TRBV12-3 or TRBV12-4 to TRBJ2-4; D ambiguous. CDR3 length equals 13 residues. The V and J ends lost 5 bases and 12 bases respectively, with 17 bases between them. CDR3 protein: CASSTSGPVRQYF. In DNA, the CDR3 is TGTGCCAGCAGTACCTCGGGCCCGGTTCGTCAGTACTTC.

This clonotype was seen more than once but under ten times. V is TRBV3-1 and J is TRBJ2-2; possible D gene TRBD2, 5 bases. CDR3 length: 16 amino acids. Trimming cost V 0 bases and J 6 bases, with 14 bases left between them. Germline loops: CDR1 LGHDT, CDR2 YNNKEL (reference sequence). CDR3 residues: CASSQDAWPGAGELFF. The CDR3 DNA follows: TGTGCCAGCAGCCAAGATGCGTGGCCCGGGGCCGGGGAGCTGTTTTTT.

The table lists this clonotype with a few counts. This chain joins TRBV7-3 and TRBJ2-3; no reliable D call. CDR1 is SGHTA and CDR2 is FQGTGA in the germline V gene. V was trimmed by 5 bases and J by 3 bases, leaving 15 bases between them. The CDR3 is 15 residues long. Here the CDR3 reads CASSPTPHVTDTQYF. CDR3 in DNA: TGTGCCAGCAGCCCCACCCCACATGTGACAGATACGCAGTATTTT.

In regard to this clonotype: At one of its ends the junction is not consistent with the germline gene, which may arise from a read error. This sequence joins TRBV6-5 and TRBJ1-6, with TRBD1 as a possible D gene (6 bases). Per the germline V gene, CDR1 is MNHEY and CDR2 is SVGAGI. The CDR3 runs 15 residues. CDR3 coding DNA: TGTGCCAGCAGCTACTCAGGGGCACGTAATTCACCCCTCCACTTT. It codes for CASSYSGARNSPLHF.

V is TRBV24-1 and J is TRBJ2-7; perhaps TRBD2 as D (5 bases). The V end was cut by 12 bases, the J end by 7 bases, with 12 bases between. Germline V gives CDR1 KGHDR, CDR2 SFDVKD. The CDR3 extends over 10 amino acids. CDR3 coding DNA: TGTGCCGCGCGCGGAGGAGAGCAGTACGTC. This encodes CAARGGEQYV.

V is TRBV4-2 and J is TRBJ2-1, with 12 bases matching TRBD2. CDR3 length: 17 amino acids. The J segment lost 6 bases and the V segment lost 0 bases, leaving 6 bases of the junction unmatched. CDR1 and CDR2 (germline): LGHNA, YNFKEQ. As DNA, the CDR3 is TGTGCCAGCAGCCAAGATACTAGCGGGGGGACCATCAATGAGCAGTTCTTC. It encodes CASSQDTSGGTINEQFF.

The rearrangement links TRBV5-5 to TRBJ1-2; D unresolved. The V gene lost 0 bases and the J gene lost 10 bases, with 13 bases spanning the gap. The CDR3 spans 13 residues. Looked up from germline, CDR1 is SGHKS and CDR2 is YYEKEE (reference sequence). The chain's CDR3 is CASSLGAGGDYTF. The DNA for the CDR3 is TGTGCCAGCAGCTTGGGGGCCGGTGGTGACTACACCTTC.

In this sample, this clonotype turned up a few times. The chain's CDR3 is CASSLGLQGYGTEAFF. DNA for the CDR3: TGCGCCAGCAGCTTGGGCTTACAGGGTTACGGCACTGAAGCTTTCTTT. The chain carries TRBV5-1 and TRBJ1-1; possibly TRBD1 for D (6 bases). This CDR3 region has 16 residues. Trimming shortened V by 0 bases and J by 4 bases, and 16 bases separated the two germline ends. The germline V gene has CDR1 SGHRS and CDR2 YFSETQ.

The genes are TRBV28 and TRBJ2-1, with a possible D match to TRBD2 (5 bases). Germline V gives CDR1 MDHEN, CDR2 SYDVKM. The CDR3 totals 12 residues. The V end lost 2 bases, the J end lost 6 bases, and 5 bases lay between the germline ends. This chain's CDR3 is CASSLLANEQFF. In DNA, the CDR3 is TGTGCCAGCAGTTTACTAGCCAATGAGCAGTTCTTC.

This clonotype was counted a few times. CDR3 sequence: CASSFKDRSGVLVNTEAFF. The CDR3 DNA sequence: TGTGCCAGCAGTTTTAAGGATCGCTCGGGGGTTTTAGTGAACACTGAAGCTTTCTTT. The chain joins TRBV12-3 or TRBV12-4 to TRBJ1-1; perhaps TRBD1 as D (5 bases). Trimming cost V 3 bases and J 0 bases, with 23 bases left between them. The CDR3 runs 19 residues.

This clonotype has a handful of counts. The V call is TRBV28, the J call TRBJ1-1; D possibly corresponds to TRBD1 (6 bases). CDR3 size: 16 residues. Trimming pared 2 bases from V and 8 bases from J, leaving 21 bases between. Germline loops: CDR1 MDHEN, CDR2 SYDVKM. CDR3 region: CASSLPLGYGGREAFF. The CDR3 nucleotides read TGTGCCAGCAGTTTACCACTGGGTTATGGGGGGCGCGAAGCTTTCTTT. Variable domain in full (rest from reference TRBV28 and TRBJ1-1): DVKVTQSSRYLVKRTGEKVFLECVQDMDHENMFWYRQDPGLGLRLIYFSYDVKMKEKGDIPEGYSVSREKKERFSLILESASTNQTSMYLCASSLPLGYGGREAFFGQGTRLTVV.

The V gene is TRBV19, the J gene TRBJ1-2, with TRBD1 matching 11 bases. The CDR3 runs to 15 residues. The trim removed 10 bases at V and 7 bases at J, leaving 14 bases unmatched. Germline V CDR1 and CDR2: LNHDA, SQIVND (reference sequence). This CDR3 is CANPGQGGLGGGYTF. CDR3 nucleotide sequence: TGTGCCAACCCGGGACAGGGGGGCCTTGGAGGTGGCTACACCTTC.

This clonotype appeared many times. The J gene is TRBJ2-1, the V gene TRBV7-6, with 10 nucleotides matching TRBD2. CDR1 is SGHVS and CDR2 is FNYEAQ in the germline V gene. The CDR3 covers 15 residues. With V trimmed by 3 bases and J by 9 bases, 8 bases remained unmatched. In DNA form, the CDR3 reads TGTGCCAGCAGCTTCAGCGGGGGGGGTTTACGTGAGCAGTTCTTC. Its protein product is CASSFSGGGLREQFF.

This clonotype was recorded a few times. The chain links TRBV28 to TRBJ1-3; TRBD1 matches 7 bases. The ends lost 3 bases at V and 0 bases at J; junction bases unmatched: 11. CDR1 is MDHEN, CDR2 SYDVKM, per germline. This CDR3 has 18 residues. The CDR3 loop is CASSLGQYDPTSGNTIYF. The CDR3 DNA reads as TGTGCCAGCAGTTTGGGACAGTATGACCCGACCTCTGGAAACACCATATATTTT.

The chain recombines TRBV29-1 with TRBJ2-5, with 10 bases aligning to TRBD1. Per the germline V gene, CDR1 is SQVTM and CDR2 is ANQGSEA. This CDR3 has 15 amino acids. Trimming cost V 7 bases and J 13 bases; bases outside gene matches: 21. This chain's CDR3 is CSAEEPGQGLPEPYF. In DNA, the CDR3 is TGCAGCGCCGAGGAGCCGGGACAGGGGCTCCCCGAGCCGTACTTC.

This chain joins TRBV6-1 and TRBJ1-2; D ambiguous. Germline CDR1 is MNHNS and CDR2 is SASEGT. V lost 7 bases and J lost 3, with 12 bases in between. This CDR3 comprises 13 residues. This CDR3 reads CASTEDVDYGYTF. In DNA form, the CDR3 reads TGTGCCAGCACCGAAGATGTCGACTATGGCTACACCTTC.

This clonotype has a handful of counts. CDR3 sequence reads: CASSYPDRDTQYF. CDR3 sequence (DNA): TGTGCCAGCAGTTATCCCGACAGAGATACGCAGTATTTT. The V gene is TRBV6-5, the J gene TRBJ2-3; TRBD1 is a possible D gene (5 bases). The V gene's germline CDR1 is MNHEY and CDR2 SVGAGI. The germline V and J ends were trimmed by 3 bases and 5 bases, with 9 bases remaining between them. There are 13 residues in the CDR3.

This clonotype came up a few times. This chain uses TRBV9 with TRBJ2-1; no reliable D call. Deletions cut 0 bases from V and 1 base from J, with 5 bases between. This CDR3 has 14 amino acids. The germline V gene encodes CDR1 SGDLS and CDR2 YYNGEE. The CDR3 sequence: CASSVEGSYNEQFF. The CDR3 DNA reads as TGTGCCAGCAGCGTAGAGGGATCCTACAATGAGCAGTTCTTC.

This clonotype was seen more than once but under ten times. The chain recombines TRBV4-1 with TRBJ1-1; no reliable D call. V was shortened by 1 base and J by 3 bases, with 12 bases between the two germline ends. This CDR3 contains 15 residues. CDR1 is MGHRA and CDR2 is YSYEKL in the germline V gene. In DNA, the CDR3 is TGCGCCAGCAGCCAAGGTCGGTGGCGGGACACTGAAGCTTTCTTT. This encodes CASSQGRWRDTEAFF.